Sequencing of this T cell receptor (beta chain) was carried out in a study of neurological immune-mediated disorders. TCRdb ran MiXCR on the 5' RACE reads and lists one entry per CDR3 protein. The sample records tens of thousands of distinct CDR3 sequences, about 4.2% being singletons. CDR1 and CDR2 from the germline V gene are KGHSH and LQKENI. V dropped 0 bases and J dropped 11 bases, with 12 bases sitting between them. The CDR3 is made up of 13 amino acids. In its sample, this clonotype was seen many times. The sequence was collected from a woman in her thirties or forties with multiple sclerosis. The gene calls are TRBV18 and TRBJ2-3; either TRBD1 or TRBD2 may fit D (5 bases each). Material for sequencing was CD4+ T cells from blood. The CDR3 region has the DNA TGTGCCAGCTCACCACCGGCGATGAGGGGGCAGTATTTT. Protein: CASSPPAMRGQYF.